This record concerns one TCR beta chain sequence. Trimming pared 4 bases from V and 4 bases from J, leaving 21 bases between. The CDR3 runs to 17 residues. CDR1 is SGHRS and CDR2 is YFSETQ in the germline V gene. The data belong to a study of blood T cell repertoires in COVID-19. Repertoires were generated with immunoSEQ multiplex PCR, while TCRdb's copy carries only in-frame clones and drops some. The top ten hold roughly 7.2% of the sample, which has approximately 210,000 clones, around 87% seen once. The J gene is TRBJ1-5, the V gene TRBV5-1; D is possibly TRBD1 (5 bases). Sample: PBMCs or T cells enriched from blood (not recorded which). The receptor comes from a man aged 25-45 years in a cohort exposed to, infected with or recovered from COVID-19 (not recorded which). CDR3 sequence reads: CASSPEVGLRGNQPQHF. CDR3 in DNA: TGCGCCAGCAGCCCGGAAGTGGGACTCCGTGGGAATCAGCCCCAGCATTTT.